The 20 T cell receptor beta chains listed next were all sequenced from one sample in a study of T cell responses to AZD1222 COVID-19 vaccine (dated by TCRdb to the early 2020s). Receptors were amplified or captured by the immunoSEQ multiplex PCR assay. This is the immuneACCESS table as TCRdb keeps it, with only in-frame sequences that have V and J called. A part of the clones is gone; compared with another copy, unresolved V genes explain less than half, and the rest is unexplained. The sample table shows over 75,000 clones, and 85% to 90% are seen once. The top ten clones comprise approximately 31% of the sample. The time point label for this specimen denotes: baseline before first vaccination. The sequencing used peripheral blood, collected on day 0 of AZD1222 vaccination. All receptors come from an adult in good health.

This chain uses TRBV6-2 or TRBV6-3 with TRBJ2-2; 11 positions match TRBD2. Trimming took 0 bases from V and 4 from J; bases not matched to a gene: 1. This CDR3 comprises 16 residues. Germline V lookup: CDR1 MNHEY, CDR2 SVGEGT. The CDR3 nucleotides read TGTGCCAGCAGTTACTCTAGCGGGAGGGCCACCGGGGAGCTGTTTTTT. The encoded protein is CASSYSSGRATGELFF.

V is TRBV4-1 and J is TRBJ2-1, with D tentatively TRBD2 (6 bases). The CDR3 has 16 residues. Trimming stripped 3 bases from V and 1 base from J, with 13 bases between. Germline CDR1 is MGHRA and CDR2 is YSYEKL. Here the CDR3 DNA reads TGCGCCAGCAGCCATGTGGGGCGGGATTCCTACAATGAGCAGTTCTTC. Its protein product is CASSHVGRDSYNEQFF.

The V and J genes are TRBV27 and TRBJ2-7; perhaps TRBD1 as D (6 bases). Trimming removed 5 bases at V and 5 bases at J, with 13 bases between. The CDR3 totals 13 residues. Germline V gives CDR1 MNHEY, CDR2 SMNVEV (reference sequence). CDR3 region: CASSETYRDEQYF. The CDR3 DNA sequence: TGTGCCAGCAGTGAGACATACAGGGACGAGCAGTACTTC.

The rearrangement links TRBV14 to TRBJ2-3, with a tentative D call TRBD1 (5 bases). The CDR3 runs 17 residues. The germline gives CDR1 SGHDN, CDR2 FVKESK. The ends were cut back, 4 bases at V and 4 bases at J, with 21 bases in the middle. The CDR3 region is CASSPEERAPRADTQYF. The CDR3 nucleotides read TGTGCCAGCAGCCCGGAAGAACGGGCACCCAGGGCAGATACGCAGTATTTT.

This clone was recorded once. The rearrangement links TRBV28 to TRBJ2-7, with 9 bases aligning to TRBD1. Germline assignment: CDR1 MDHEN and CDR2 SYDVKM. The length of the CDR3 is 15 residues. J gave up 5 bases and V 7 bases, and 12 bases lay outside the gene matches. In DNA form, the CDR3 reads TGTGCCAGCAACGACGTATGGACAGGGGCCAACGAGCAGTACTTC. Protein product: CASNDVWTGANEQYF.

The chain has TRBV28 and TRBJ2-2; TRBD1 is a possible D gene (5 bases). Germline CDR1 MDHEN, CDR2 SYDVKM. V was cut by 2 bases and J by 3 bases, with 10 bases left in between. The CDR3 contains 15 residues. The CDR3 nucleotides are TGTGCCAGCAGTTTAAGCAGGGCGCACACCGGGGAGCTGTTTTTT. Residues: CASSLSRAHTGELFF.

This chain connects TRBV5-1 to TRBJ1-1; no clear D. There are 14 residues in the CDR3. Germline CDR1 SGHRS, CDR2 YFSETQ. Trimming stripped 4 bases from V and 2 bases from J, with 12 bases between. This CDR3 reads CASSPGPDNTEAFF. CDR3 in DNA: TGCGCCAGCAGCCCTGGACCGGACAACACTGAAGCTTTCTTT.

CDR3: CSVGGYTF. CDR3 coding DNA: TGCAGCGTTGGTGGCTACACCTTC. This chain uses TRBV29-1 with TRBJ1-2, with unresolved D. Per the germline V gene, CDR1 is SQVTM and CDR2 is ANQGSEA. Trimming shortened V by 4 bases and J by 7 bases, and 1 base separated the two germline ends. The length of the CDR3 is 8 residues.

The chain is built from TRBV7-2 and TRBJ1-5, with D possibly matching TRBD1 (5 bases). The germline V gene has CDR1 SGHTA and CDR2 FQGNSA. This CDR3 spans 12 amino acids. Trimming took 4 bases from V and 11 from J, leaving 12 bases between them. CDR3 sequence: CASSSPSGTQHF. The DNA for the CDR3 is TGTGCCAGCAGCTCGCCATCAGGGACCCAGCATTTT.

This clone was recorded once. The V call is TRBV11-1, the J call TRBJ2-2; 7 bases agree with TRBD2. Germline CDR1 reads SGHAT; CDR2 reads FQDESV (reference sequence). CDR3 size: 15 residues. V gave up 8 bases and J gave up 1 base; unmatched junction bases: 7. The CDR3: CASVWGEGNTGELFF. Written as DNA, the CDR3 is TGTGCCAGCGTTTGGGGGGAGGGGAACACCGGGGAGCTGTTTTTT.

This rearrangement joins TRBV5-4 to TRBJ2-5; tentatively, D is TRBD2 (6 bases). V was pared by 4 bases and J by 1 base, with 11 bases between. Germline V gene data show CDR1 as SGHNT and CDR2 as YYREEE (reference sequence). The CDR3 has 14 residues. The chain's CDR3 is CASSPGTVQETQYF. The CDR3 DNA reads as TGTGCCAGCAGCCCGGGGACTGTCCAAGAGACCCAGTACTTC.

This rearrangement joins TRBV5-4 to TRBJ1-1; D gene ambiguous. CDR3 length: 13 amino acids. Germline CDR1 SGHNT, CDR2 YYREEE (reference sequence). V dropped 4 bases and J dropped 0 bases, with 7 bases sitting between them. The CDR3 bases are TGTGCCAGCAGCCCTGAGGTGAACACTGAAGCTTTCTTT. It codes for CASSPEVNTEAFF.

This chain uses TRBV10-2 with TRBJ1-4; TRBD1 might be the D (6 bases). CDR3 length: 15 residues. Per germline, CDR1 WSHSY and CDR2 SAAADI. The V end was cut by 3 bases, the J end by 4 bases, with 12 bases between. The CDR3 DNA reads TGCGCCAGCAGTGACAGGGGCGCGTTTAATGAAAAACTGTTTTTT. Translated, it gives CASSDRGAFNEKLFF.

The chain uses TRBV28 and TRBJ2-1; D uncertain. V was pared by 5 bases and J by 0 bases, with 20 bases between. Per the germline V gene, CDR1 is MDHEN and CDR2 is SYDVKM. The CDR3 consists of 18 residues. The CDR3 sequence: CASSRLFKRIISYNEQFF. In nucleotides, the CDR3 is TGTGCCAGCAGTCGCCTCTTTAAACGTATTATCTCCTACAATGAGCAGTTCTTC.

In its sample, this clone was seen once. In nucleotides, the CDR3 is TGTGCCAGTAGTAAGGCAGGGGACTACTATGGCTACACCTTC. Translated, it gives CASSKAGDYYGYTF. The chain is built from TRBV19 and TRBJ1-2; perhaps TRBD1 as D (6 bases). The CDR3 contains 14 residues. V shed 4 bases and J shed 3 bases, with 12 bases lying between them. Germline values: CDR1 LNHDA, CDR2 SQIVND (reference sequence).

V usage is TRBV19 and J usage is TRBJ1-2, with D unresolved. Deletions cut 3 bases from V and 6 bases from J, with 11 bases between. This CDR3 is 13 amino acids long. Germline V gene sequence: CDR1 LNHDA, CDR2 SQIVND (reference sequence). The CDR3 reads CASSIALRDGYTF. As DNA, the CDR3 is TGTGCCAGTAGTATTGCCCTAAGGGATGGCTACACCTTC.

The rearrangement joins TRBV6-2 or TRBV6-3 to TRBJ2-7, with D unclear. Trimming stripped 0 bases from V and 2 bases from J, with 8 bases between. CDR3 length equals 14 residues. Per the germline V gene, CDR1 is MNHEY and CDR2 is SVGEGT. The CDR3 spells CASSYSNRPYEQYF. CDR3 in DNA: TGTGCCAGCAGTTACTCGAATCGGCCCTACGAGCAGTACTTC.

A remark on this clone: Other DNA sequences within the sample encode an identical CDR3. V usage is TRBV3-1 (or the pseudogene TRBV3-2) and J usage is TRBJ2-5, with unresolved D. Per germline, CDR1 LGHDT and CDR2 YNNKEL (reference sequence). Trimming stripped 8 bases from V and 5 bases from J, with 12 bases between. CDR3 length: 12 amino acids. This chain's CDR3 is CASSPLGETQYF. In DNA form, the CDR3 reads TGTGCCAGCTCCCCCCTAGGGGAGACCCAGTACTTC.

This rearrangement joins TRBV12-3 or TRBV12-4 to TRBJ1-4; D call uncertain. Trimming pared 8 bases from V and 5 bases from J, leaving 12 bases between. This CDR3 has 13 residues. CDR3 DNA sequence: TGTGCCAGCTCGGGTCTTTTAAATGAAAAACTGTTTTTT. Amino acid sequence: CASSGLLNEKLFF.

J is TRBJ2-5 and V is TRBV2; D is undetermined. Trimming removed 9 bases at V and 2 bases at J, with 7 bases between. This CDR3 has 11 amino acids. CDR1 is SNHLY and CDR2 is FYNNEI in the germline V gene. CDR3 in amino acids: CASSAQETQYF. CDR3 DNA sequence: TGTGCCAGTTCGGCTCAAGAGACCCAGTACTTC. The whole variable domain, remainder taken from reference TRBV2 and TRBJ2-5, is EPEVTQTPSHQVTQMGQEVILRCVPISNHLYFYWYRQILGQKVEFLVSFYNNEISEKSEIFDDQFSVERPDGSNFTLKIRSTKLEDSAMYFCASSAQETQYFGPGTRLLVL.